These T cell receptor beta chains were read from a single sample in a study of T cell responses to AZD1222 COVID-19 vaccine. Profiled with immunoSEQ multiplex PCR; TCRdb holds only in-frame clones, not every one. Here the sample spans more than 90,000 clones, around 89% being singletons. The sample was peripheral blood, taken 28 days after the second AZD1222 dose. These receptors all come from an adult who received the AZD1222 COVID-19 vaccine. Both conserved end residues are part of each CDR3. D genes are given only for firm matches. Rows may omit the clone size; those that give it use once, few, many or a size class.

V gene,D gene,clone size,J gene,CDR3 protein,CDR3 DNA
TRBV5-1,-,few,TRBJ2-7,CASSLTGAGEQYF,TGCGCCAGCAGCTTAACAGGAGCTGGCGAGCAGTACTTC
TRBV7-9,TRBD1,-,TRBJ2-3,CASSLANRGSTDTQYF,TGTGCCAGCAGCTTAGCGAACAGGGGGAGCACAGATACGCAGTATTTT
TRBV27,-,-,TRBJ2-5,CASRRGAGGQETQYF,TGTGCCAGCAGGAGGGGCGCAGGAGGCCAAGAGACCCAGTACTTC
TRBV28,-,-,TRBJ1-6,CASRSIGGMAYNSPLHF,TGTGCCAGCAGGTCTATTGGGGGAATGGCCTATAATTCACCCCTCCACTTT
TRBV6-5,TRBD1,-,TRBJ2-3,CASRKGGQGQDTQYF,TGTGCCAGCAGAAAAGGGGGACAGGGGCAAGATACGCAGTATTTT
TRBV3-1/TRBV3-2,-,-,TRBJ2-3,CASSQVAQPDTQYF,TGTGCCAGCAGCCAAGTAGCCCAGCCAGATACGCAGTATTTT
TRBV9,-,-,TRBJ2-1,CASSVGRGPYNEQFF,TGTGCCAGCAGCGTAGGGCGGGGGCCCTACAATGAGCAGTTCTTC
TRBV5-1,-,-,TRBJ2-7,CASSLASGGEQYF,TGCGCCAGCAGCTTGGCCTCGGGCGGCGAGCAGTACTTC
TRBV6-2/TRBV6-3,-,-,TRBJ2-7,CASSYQRVIGNEQYF,TGTGCCAGCAGTTACCAAAGGGTTATCGGAAACGAGCAGTACTTC
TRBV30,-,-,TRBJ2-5,CAWSVKGQWQETQYF,TGTGCCTGGAGTGTGAAGGGGCAGTGGCAAGAGACCCAGTACTTC
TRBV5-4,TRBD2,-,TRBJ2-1,CASRQAGLGHNEQFF,TGTGCCAGCAGACAAGCGGGACTGGGCCACAATGAGCAGTTCTTC
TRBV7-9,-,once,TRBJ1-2,CASSLALGAWDGYTF,TGTGCCAGCAGCTTAGCGTTGGGGGCGTGGGATGGCTACACCTTC
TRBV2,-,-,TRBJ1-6,CASSDSNRVNSPLHF,TGTGCCAGCAGTGATAGCAACCGGGTAAATTCACCCCTCCACTTT
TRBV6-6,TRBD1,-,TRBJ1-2,CASRGTGFDGYTF,TGTGCCAGCAGAGGGACAGGGTTCGATGGCTACACCTTC
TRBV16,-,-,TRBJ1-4,CASSHGGTTNEKLFF,TGTGCCAGCAGCCATGGCGGAACAACTAATGAAAAACTGTTTTTT
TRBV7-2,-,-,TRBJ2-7,CASSLFPSSYEQYF,TGTGCCAGCAGCTTATTTCCTAGCTCCTACGAGCAGTACTTC
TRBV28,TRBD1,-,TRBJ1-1,CASMYTAGGFGEAFF,TGTGCCAGCATGTATACGGCAGGGGGCTTTGGTGAAGCTTTCTTT
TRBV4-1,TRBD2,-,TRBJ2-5,CASSQDPSGGIQETQYF,TGCGCCAGCAGCCAAGATCCAAGCGGGGGGATACAAGAGACCCAGTACTTC
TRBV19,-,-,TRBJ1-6,CASTPGSSYNSPLHF,TGTGCCAGTACACCAGGGAGCTCCTATAATTCACCCCTCCACTTT
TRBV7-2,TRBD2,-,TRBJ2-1,CASSIRGLAGGNEQFF,TGTGCCAGCAGCATCCGCGGACTAGCGGGGGGCAATGAGCAGTTCTTC
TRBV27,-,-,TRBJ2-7,CASSSFDGYEQYF,TGTGCCAGCAGTTCTTTCGACGGCTACGAGCAGTACTTC
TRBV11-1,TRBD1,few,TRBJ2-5,CASSVHRGPGQETQYF,TGTGCCAGCAGCGTCCACAGGGGACCAGGACAAGAGACCCAGTACTTC
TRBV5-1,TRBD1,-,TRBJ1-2,CASSNGQGIAGYTF,TGCGCCAGCAGCAACGGACAGGGGATTGCTGGCTACACCTTC
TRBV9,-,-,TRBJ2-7,CASSPRLTYEQYF,TGTGCCAGCAGCCCCCGGTTGACCTACGAGCAGTACTTC
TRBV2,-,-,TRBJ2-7,CASSGTSWGDEQYF,TGTGCCAGCAGTGGCACCTCTTGGGGTGACGAGCAGTACTTC
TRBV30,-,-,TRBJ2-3,CAWSVLADTQYF,TGTGCCTGGAGTGTCCTTGCAGATACGCAGTATTTT
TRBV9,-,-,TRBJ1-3,CASSGHGGNTIYF,TGTGCCAGCAGCGGACATGGGGGTAACACCATATATTTT
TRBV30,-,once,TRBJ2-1,CAWSPSANEQFF,TGTGCCTGGAGTCCCAGCGCCAATGAGCAGTTCTTC
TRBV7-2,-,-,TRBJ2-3,CASSLVGDTQYF,TGTGCCAGCAGCTTAGTTGGAGATACGCAGTATTTT
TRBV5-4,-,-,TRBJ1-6,CASSFTGSRDSPLHF,TGTGCCAGCAGCTTTACGGGGAGCAGGGATTCACCCCTCCACTTT
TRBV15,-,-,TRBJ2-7,CATSRSWESYEQYF,TGTGCCACCAGCAGATCGTGGGAATCCTACGAGCAGTACTTC
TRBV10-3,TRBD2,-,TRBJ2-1,CAISEPPPGSGGAWGSYNEQFF,TGTGCCATCAGTGAACCCCCTCCGGGTAGCGGGGGGGCCTGGGGCTCCTACAATGAGCAGTTCTTC
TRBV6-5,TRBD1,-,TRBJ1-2,CASRLGQGAYGYTF,TGTGCCAGCAGACTTGGACAGGGGGCTTATGGCTACACCTTC
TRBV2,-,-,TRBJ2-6,CASSPDSSGANVLTF,TGTGCCAGCAGTCCTGACAGCTCTGGGGCCAACGTCCTGACTTTC
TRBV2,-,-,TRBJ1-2,CASSEFKDIGYGYTF,TGTGCCAGCAGTGAGTTCAAGGACATAGGCTATGGCTACACCTTC
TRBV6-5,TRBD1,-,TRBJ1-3,CASRRNRGIGNTIYF,TGTGCCAGCAGAAGAAACAGGGGGATCGGAAACACCATATATTTT
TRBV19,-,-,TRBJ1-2,CASSMMAGDNYGYTF,TGTGCCAGTAGTATGATGGCAGGTGATAACTATGGCTACACCTTC
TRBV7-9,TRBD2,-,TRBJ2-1,CASSQSGIGSYNEQFF,TGTGCCAGCAGCCAGAGCGGGATTGGTTCCTACAATGAGCAGTTCTTC
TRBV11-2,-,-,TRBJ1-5,CASSPQGDQPQHF,TGTGCCAGCAGCCCGCAGGGTGATCAGCCCCAGCATTTT
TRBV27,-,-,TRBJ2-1,CASSLGRGVNEQFF,TGTGCCAGCAGTCTAGGCAGGGGGGTAAATGAGCAGTTCTTC
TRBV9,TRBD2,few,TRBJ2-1,CASSAKSGTSGSSEQFF,TGTGCCAGCAGCGCTAAATCCGGGACTAGCGGGAGTAGTGAGCAGTTCTTC
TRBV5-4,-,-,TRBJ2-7,CASSLVPYYEQYF,TGTGCCAGCAGCTTGGTTCCGTATTACGAGCAGTACTTC
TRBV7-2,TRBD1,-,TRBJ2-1,CASSRGQGAYNEQFF,TGTGCCAGCAGCCGGGGACAGGGAGCCTACAATGAGCAGTTCTTC
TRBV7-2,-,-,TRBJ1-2,CASSLRQNYGYTF,TGTGCCAGCAGCTTACGGCAGAACTATGGCTACACCTTC
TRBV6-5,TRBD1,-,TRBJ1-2,CASSQGGRGYTF,TGTGCCAGCAGTCAGGGGGGTCGTGGCTACACCTTC
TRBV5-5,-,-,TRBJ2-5,CASSLVTYQETQYF,TGTGCCAGCAGCTTGGTTACCTATCAAGAGACCCAGTACTTC
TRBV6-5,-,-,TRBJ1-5,CASSLQGVAVQPQHF,TGTGCCAGCAGTCTACAGGGCGTCGCGGTTCAGCCCCAGCATTTT
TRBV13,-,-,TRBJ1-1,CASSFLKPPGEAFF,TGTGCCAGCAGCTTCCTAAAACCGCCTGGTGAAGCTTTCTTT
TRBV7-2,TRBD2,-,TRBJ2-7,CASSSGLAGPALDF,TGTGCCAGCAGCTCGGGACTAGCGGGGCCAGCATTAGACTTC
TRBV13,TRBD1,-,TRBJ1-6,CASSFQGANYNSPLHF,TGTGCCAGCAGCTTTCAGGGGGCGAATTATAATTCACCCCTCCACTTT
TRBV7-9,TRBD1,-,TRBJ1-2,CASSSGDSYGYTF,TGTGCCAGCAGCAGCGGGGACAGCTATGGCTACACCTTC
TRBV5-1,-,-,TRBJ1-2,CASSSPGQRYGYTF,TGCGCCAGCAGCTCACCGGGGCAGCGCTATGGCTACACCTTC
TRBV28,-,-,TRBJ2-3,CASSLPSGPSTDTQYF,TGTGCCAGCAGTTTACCCAGCGGGCCCAGCACAGATACGCAGTATTTT
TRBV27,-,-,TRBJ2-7,CASSLGYSYEQYF,TGTGCCAGCAGTCTGGGGTACTCCTACGAGCAGTACTTC